This TCR beta chain was recorded in a study of OX40 agonist ivuxolimab in advanced cancers. Overall study context: Melanoma, hepatocellular carcinoma, head and neck or renal cell cancer occurred in dose-escalation patients. The eligibility criteria allowed prior anti-PD-1, anti-PD-L1 or anti-CTLA-4 therapy, and approximately 40% had some.

This CDR3 spans 14 amino acids. Unmatched junction bases numbered 3, after V lost 7 bases and J lost 2 bases. The germline V gene has CDR1 MNHNY and CDR2 SVGAGI (reference sequence). Measured with immunoSEQ multiplex PCR; TCRdb has only the in-frame clones, and not every one. Of roughly 8,000 clones in the sample, approximately 85% are singletons; the top ten hold 35% to 40%. Study results and caveats: Circulating CD4+ and CD8+ T cells showed clonal expansion by week 6 at 0.1 to 3.0 mg/kg.

On this clone itself: Its antigen remains unknown.

The TCR was taken from an adult with an advanced solid tumor such as melanoma, head and neck, liver or kidney cancer. V is TRBV6-6 and J is TRBJ2-1, with TRBD2 identical over 9 bases. The sample was CD4+ or CD8+ T cells sorted from blood, taken in a trial of the OX40 agonist ivuxolimab. In DNA, the CDR3 is TGTGCCAGCACCGGACTAGCGACCTACAATGAGCAGTTCTTC. This sequence encodes CASTGLATYNEQFF.